A selection of T cell receptor beta chains follows, all from one sample in a study of T cell responses to AZD1222 COVID-19 vaccine. Profiled with immunoSEQ multiplex PCR; TCRdb holds only in-frame clones, not every one. The sample lists 150,000 to 180,000 clones, approximately 87% occurring once. The starting material was peripheral blood, obtained on day 0 of MenACWY control vaccination. The receptors were gathered from an adult in good health. CDR3s include the opening cysteine and the closing phenylalanine or tryptophan. D genes are given only for firm matches. Some rows have no size entry. The others give once, few or many, or a class for an expanded clone.

clone size	V gene	D gene	J gene	CDR3 DNA	CDR3 protein
NA	TRBV29-1	TRBD1	TRBJ1-2	TGCAGCGTGAGGGGACAGAGTCACTATGGCTACACCTTC	CSVRGQSHYGYTF
NA	TRBV5-1	NA	TRBJ2-2	TGCGCCAGCAGCTCCCTCCCCCGGGGTAGCGGGGAGCTGTTTTTT	CASSSLPRGSGELFF
NA	TRBV28	NA	TRBJ1-4	TGTGCCAGCAGTTTGGGTGGATTTGGCCTAAATGAAAAACTGTTTTTT	CASSLGGFGLNEKLFF
NA	TRBV15	NA	TRBJ2-1	TGTGCCACCAGCAAGGGGGGCCGATCGTTCTACAATGAGCAGTTCTTC	CATSKGGRSFYNEQFF
NA	TRBV10-1	TRBD1	TRBJ2-5	TGCGCCAGCAGCCCGGGACAGAGCGTTTATGGAGAGACCCAGTACTTC	CASSPGQSVYGETQYF
NA	TRBV19	NA	TRBJ1-6	TGTGCCAGTAGTATAGATCTTGGGAATTCACCCCTCCACTTT	CASSIDLGNSPLHF
NA	TRBV19	NA	TRBJ1-5	TGTGCCAGTAGTATCTCGGCCAGCAATCAGCCCCAGCATTTT	CASSISASNQPQHF
NA	TRBV24-1	NA	TRBJ2-2	TGTGCCACCAGTGATCCAGGACGGAACACCGGGGAGCTGTTTTTT	CATSDPGRNTGELFF
once	TRBV6-5	NA	TRBJ1-5	TGTGCCAGCAGTACGGACCCTAGCAATCAGCCCCAGCATTTT	CASSTDPSNQPQHF
NA	TRBV6-5	NA	TRBJ1-5	TGTGCCAGCAGGGGGGGTAGGGTGTATAGTCAGCCCCAGCATTTT	CASRGGRVYSQPQHF
NA	TRBV28	NA	TRBJ2-1	TGTGCCAGCAGTTTGTATACTGGTGTGAGGGAGCAGTTCTTC	CASSLYTGVREQFF